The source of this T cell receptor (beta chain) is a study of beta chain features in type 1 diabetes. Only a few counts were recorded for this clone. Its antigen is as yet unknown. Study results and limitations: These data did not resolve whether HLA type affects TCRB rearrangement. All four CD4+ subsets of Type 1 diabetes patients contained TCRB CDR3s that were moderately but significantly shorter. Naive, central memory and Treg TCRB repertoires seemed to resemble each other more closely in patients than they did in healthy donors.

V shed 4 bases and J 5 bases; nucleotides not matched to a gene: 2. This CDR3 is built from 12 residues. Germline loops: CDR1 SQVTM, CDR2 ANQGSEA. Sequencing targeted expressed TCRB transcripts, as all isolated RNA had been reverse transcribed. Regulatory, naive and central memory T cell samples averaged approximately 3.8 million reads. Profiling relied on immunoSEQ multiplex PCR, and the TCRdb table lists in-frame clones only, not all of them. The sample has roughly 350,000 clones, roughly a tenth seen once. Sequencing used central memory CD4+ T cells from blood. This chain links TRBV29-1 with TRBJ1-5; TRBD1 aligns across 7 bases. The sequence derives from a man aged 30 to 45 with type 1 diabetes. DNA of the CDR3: TGCAGCGTTGGGACAGGTGATCAGCCCCAGCATTTT. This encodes CSVGTGDQPQHF. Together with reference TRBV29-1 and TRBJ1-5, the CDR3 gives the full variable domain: SAVISQKPSRDICQRGTSLTIQCQVDSQVTMMFWYRQQPGQSLTLIATANQGSEATYESGFVIDKFPISRPNLTFSTLTVSNMSPEDSSIYLCSVGTGDQPQHFGDGTRLSIL.